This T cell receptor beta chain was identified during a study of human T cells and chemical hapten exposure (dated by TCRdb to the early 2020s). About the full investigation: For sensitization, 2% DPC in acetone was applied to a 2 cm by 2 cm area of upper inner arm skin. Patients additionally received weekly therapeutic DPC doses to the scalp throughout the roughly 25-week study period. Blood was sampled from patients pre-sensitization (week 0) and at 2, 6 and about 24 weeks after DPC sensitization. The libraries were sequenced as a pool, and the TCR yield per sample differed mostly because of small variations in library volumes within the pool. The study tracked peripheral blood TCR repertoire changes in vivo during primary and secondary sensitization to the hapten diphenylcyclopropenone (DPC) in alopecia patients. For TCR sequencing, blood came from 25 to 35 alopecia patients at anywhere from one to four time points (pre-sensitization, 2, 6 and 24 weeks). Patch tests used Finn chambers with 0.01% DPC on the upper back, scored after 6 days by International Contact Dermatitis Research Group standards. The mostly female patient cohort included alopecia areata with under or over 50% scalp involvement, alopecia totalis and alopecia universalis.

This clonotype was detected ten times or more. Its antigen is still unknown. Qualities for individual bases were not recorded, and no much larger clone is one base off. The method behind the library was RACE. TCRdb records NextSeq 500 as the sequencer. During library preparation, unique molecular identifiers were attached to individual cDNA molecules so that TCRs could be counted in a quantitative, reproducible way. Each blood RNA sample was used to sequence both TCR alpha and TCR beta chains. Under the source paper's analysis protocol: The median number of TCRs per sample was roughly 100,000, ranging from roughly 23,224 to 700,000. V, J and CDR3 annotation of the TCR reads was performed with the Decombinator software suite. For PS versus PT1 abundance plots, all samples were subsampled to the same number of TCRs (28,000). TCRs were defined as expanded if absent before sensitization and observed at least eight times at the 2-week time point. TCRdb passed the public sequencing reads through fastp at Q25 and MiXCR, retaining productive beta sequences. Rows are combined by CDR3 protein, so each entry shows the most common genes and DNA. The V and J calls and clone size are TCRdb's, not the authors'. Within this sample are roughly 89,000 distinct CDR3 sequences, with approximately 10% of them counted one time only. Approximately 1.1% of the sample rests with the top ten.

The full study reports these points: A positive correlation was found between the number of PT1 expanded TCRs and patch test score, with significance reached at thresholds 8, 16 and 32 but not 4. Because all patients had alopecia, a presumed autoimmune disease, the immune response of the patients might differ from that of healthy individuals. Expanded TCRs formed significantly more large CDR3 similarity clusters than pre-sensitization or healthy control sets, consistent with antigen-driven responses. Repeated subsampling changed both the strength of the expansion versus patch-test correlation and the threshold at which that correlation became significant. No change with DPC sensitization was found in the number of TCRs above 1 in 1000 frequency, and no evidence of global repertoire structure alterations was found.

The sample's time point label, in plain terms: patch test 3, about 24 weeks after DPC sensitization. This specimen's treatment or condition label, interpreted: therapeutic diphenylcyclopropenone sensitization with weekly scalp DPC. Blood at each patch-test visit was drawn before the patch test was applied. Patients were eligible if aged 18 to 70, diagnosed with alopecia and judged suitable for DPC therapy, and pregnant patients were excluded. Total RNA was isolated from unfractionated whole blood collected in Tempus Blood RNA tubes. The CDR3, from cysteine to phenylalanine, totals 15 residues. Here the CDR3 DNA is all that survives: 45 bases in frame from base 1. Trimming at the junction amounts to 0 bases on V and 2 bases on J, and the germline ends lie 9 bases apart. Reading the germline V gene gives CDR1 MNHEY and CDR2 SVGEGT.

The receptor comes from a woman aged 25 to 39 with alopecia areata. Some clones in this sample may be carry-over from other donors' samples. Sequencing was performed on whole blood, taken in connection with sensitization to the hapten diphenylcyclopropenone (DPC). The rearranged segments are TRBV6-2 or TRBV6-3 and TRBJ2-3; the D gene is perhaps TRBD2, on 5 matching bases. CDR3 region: CASSYSPGNTDTQYF. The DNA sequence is TGTGCCAGCAGTTACTCACCCGGGAACACAGATACGCAGTATTTT.